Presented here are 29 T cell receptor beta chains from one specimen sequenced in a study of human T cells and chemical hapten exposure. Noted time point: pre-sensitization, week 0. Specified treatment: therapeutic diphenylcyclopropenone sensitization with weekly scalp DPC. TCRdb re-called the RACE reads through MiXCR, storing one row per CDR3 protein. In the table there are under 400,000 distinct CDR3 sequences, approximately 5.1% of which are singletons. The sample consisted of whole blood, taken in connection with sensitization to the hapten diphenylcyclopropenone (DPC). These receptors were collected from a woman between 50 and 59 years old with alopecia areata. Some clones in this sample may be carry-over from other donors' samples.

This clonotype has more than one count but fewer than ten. CDR3 amino acids: CASSVGTGSDTQYF. Written as DNA, the CDR3 is TGTGCCAGCAGCGTAGGGACAGGGTCAGATACGCAGTATTTT. V is TRBV9 and J is TRBJ2-3; 8 nucleotides align to TRBD1. Unmatched junction bases numbered 1, after V lost 0 bases and J lost 4 bases. Germline CDR1 is SGDLS and CDR2 is YYNGEE. There are 14 residues in the CDR3.

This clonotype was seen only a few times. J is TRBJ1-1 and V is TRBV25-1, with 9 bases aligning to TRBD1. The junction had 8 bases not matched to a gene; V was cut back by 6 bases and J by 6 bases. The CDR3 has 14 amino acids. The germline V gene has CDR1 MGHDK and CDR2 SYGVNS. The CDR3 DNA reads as TGTGCCAGCAGAGCTTGGGGACAGGGCTCTGAAGCTTTCTTT. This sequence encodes CASRAWGQGSEAFF.

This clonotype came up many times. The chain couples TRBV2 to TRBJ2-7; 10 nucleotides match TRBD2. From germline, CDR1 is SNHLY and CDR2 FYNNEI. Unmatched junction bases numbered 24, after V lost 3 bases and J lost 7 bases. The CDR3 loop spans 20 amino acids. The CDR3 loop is CASSDILLRLGLAVPREQYF. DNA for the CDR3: TGTGCCAGCAGTGATATTTTATTAAGACTTGGACTAGCGGTCCCTCGGGAGCAGTACTTC. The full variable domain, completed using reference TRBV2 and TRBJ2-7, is EPEVTQTPSHQVTQMGQEVILRCVPISNHLYFYWYRQILGQKVEFLVSFYNNEISEKSEIFDDQFSVERPDGSNFTLKIRSTKLEDSAMYFCASSDILLRLGLAVPREQYFGPGTRLTVT.

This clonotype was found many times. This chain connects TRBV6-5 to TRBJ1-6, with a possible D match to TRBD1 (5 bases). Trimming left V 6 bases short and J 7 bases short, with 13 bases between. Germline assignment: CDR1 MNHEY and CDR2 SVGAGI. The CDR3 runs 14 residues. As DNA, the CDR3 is TGTGCCAGCAGAACGGGACCGCTCAATTCACCCCTCCACTTT. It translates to CASRTGPLNSPLHF.

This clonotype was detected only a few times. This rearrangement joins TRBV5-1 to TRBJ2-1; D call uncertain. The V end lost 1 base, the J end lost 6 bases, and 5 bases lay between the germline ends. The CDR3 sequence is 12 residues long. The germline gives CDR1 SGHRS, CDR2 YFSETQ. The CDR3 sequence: CASSLTLNEQFF. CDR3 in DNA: TGCGCCAGCAGCTTGACGCTCAATGAGCAGTTCTTC.

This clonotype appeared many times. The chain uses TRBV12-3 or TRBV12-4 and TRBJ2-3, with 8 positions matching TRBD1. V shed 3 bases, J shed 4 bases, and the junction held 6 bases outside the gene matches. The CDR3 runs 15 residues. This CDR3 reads CASSFGQGRSDTQYF. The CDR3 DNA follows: TGTGCCAGCAGTTTCGGACAGGGTAGATCAGATACGCAGTATTTT.

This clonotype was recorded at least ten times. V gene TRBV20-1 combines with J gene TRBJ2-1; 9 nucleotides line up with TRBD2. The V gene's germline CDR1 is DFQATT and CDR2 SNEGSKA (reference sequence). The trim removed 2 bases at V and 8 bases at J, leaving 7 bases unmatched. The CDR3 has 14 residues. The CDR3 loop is CSARRASGKDEQFF. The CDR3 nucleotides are TGCAGTGCTAGACGGGCTAGCGGGAAGGATGAGCAGTTCTTC.

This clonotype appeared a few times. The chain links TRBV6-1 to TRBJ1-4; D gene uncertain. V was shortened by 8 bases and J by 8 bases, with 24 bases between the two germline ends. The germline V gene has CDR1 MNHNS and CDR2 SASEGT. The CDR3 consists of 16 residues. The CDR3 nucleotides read TGTGCCAGCGCTTCGGTTGTTTGGGGTATCACCGAAAAACTGTTTTTT. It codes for CASASVVWGITEKLFF.

The CDR3 region has the DNA TGTGCCAGCAGTGAAAGCAGGTCCGGGACAGATACGCAGTATTTT. This codes for CASSESRSGTDTQYF. The genes are TRBV6-5 and TRBJ2-3; no reliable D call. The germline V gene encodes CDR1 MNHEY and CDR2 SVGAGI. This CDR3 has 15 amino acids. Trimming shortened V by 5 bases and J by 3 bases, and 15 bases separated the two germline ends.

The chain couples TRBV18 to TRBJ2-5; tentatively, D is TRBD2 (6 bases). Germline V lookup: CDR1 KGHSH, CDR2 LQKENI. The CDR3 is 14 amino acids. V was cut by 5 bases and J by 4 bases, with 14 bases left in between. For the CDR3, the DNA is TGTGCCAGCTCAACGGACTGGAGGGGAGAGACCCAGTACTTC. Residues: CASSTDWRGETQYF.

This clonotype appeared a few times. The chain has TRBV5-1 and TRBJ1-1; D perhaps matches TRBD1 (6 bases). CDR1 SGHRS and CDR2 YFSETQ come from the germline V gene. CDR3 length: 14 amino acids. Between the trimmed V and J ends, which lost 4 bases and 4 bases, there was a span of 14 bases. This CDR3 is CASSPAYRATEAFF. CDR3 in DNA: TGCGCCAGCAGCCCGGCCTACAGGGCCACTGAAGCTTTCTTT. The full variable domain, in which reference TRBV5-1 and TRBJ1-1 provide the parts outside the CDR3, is KAGVTQTPRYLIKTRGQQVTLSCSPISGHRSVSWYQQTPGQGLQFLFEYFSETQRNKGNFPGRFSGRQFSNSRSEMNVSTLELGDSALYLCASSPAYRATEAFFGQGTRLTVV.

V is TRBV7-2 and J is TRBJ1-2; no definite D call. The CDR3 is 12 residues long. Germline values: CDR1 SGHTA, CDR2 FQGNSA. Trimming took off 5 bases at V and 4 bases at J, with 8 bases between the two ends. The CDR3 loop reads CASSHELYGYTF. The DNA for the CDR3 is TGTGCCAGCAGCCATGAGCTCTATGGCTACACCTTC. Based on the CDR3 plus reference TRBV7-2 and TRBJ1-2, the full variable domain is GAGVSQSPSNKVTEKGKDVELRCDPISGHTALYWYRQSLGQGLEFLIYFQGNSAPDKSGLPSDRFSAERTGGSVSTLTIQRTQQEDSAVYLCASSHELYGYTFGSGTRLTVV.

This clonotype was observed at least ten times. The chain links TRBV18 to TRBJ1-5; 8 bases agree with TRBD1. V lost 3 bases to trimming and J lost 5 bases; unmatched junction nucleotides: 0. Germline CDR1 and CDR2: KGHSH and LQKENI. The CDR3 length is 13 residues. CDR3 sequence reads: CASSPGQDQPQHF. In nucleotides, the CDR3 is TGTGCCAGCTCACCGGGACAGGATCAGCCCCAGCATTTT.

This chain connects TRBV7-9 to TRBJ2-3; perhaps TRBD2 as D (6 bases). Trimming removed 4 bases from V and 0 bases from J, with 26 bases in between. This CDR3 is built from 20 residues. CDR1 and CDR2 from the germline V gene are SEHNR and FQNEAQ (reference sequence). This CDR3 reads CASSSGRRDGHRTSTDTQYF. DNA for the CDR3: TGTGCCAGCAGCTCCGGAAGGCGGGACGGCCACCGAACTAGCACAGATACGCAGTATTTT.

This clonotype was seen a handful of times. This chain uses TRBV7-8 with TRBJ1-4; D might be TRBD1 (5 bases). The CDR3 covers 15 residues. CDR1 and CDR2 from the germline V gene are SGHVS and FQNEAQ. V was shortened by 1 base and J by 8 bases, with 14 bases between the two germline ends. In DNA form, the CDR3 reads TGTGCCAGCAGCTTAGGGGCAGGGCAAAGCGAAAAACTGTTTTTT. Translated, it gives CASSLGAGQSEKLFF.

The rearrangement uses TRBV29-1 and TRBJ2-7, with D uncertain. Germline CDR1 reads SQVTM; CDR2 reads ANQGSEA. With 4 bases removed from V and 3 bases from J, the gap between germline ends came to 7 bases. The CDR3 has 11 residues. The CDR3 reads CSVGAVYEQYF. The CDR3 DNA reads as TGCAGCGTTGGGGCGGTCTACGAGCAGTACTTC.

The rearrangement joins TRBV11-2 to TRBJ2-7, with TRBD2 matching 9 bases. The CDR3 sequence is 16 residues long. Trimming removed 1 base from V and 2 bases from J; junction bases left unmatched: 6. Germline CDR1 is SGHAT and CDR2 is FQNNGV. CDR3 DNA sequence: TGTGCCAGCAGCTTAGCATCGGGACTAGCAACCTACGAGCAGTACTTC. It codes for CASSLASGLATYEQYF.

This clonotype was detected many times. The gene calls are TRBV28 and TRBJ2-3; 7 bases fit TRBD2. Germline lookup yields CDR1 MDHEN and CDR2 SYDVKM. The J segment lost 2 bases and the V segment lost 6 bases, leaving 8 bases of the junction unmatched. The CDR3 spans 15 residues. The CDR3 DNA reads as TGTGCCAGCAGGGCCGGGACTAAAAACACAGATACGCAGTATTTT. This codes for CASRAGTKNTDTQYF.

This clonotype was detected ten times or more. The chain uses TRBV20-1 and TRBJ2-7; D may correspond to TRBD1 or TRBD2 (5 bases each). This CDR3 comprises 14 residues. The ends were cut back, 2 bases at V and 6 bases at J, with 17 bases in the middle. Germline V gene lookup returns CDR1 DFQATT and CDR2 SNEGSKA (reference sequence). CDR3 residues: CSARNVQAGTEQYF. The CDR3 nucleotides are TGCAGTGCTAGAAACGTCCAGGCTGGGACCGAGCAGTACTTC.

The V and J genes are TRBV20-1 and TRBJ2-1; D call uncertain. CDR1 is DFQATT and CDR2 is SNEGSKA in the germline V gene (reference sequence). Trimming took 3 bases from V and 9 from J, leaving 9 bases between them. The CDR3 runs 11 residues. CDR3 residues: CSASLSVEQFF. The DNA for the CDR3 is TGCAGTGCTAGCTTATCCGTTGAGCAGTTCTTC.

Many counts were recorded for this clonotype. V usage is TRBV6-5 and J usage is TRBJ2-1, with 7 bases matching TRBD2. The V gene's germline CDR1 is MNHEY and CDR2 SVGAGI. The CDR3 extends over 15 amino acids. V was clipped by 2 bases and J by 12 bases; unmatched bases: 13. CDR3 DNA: TGTGCCAGCAGTTACCAAGGCGGGAGTTATTTTGGGCAGTTCTTC. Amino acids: CASSYQGGSYFGQFF.

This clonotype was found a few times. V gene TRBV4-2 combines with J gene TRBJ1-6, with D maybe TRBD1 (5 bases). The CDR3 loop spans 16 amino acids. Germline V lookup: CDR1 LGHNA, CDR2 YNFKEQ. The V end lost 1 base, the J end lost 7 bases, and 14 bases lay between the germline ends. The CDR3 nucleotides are TGTGCCAGCAGCCAAGGGGGCGGTTCGGGCAATTCACCCCTCCACTTT. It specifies CASSQGGGSGNSPLHF.

For the CDR3, the DNA is TGTGCCAGCAGACTAGCGGGAAGCCCCCTCTACGAGCAGTACTTC. This sequence encodes CASRLAGSPLYEQYF. The rearrangement uses TRBV12-3 or TRBV12-4 and TRBJ2-7; 10 nucleotides align to TRBD2. V lost 6 bases, J lost 3 bases, and 8 bases stayed unmatched. There are 15 residues in the CDR3.

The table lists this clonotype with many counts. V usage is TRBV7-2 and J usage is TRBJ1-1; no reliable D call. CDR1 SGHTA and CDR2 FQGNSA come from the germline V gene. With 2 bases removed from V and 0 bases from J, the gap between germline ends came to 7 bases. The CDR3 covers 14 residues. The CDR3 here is CASSLFGMNTEAFF. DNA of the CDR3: TGTGCCAGCAGCTTATTCGGCATGAACACTGAAGCTTTCTTT.

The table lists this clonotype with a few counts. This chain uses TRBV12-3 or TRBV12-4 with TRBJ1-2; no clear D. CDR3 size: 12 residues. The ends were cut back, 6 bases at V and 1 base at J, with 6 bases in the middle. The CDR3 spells CASSNYNYGYTF. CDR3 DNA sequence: TGTGCCAGCAGCAACTATAACTATGGCTACACCTTC.

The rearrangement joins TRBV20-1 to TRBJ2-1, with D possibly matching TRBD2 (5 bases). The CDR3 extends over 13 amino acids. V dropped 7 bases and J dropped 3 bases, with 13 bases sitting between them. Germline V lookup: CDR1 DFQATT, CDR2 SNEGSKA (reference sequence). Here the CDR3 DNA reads TGCAGTGTTGACTTGACTATCTACAATGAGCAGTTCTTC. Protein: CSVDLTIYNEQFF.

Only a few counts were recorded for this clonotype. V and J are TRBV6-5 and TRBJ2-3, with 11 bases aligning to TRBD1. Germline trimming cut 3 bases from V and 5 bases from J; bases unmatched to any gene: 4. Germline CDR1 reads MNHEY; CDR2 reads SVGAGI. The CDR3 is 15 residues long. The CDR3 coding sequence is TGTGCCAGCAGTTATCGGACAGGGGGCTTAGATACGCAGTATTTT. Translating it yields CASSYRTGGLDTQYF.

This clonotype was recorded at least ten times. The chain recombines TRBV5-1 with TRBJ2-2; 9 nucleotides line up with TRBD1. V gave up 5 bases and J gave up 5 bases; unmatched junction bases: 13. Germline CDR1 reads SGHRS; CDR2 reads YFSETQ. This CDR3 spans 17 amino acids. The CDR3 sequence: CASSTTGTGMKTGELFF. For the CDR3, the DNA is TGCGCCAGCAGTACTACCGGGACAGGGATGAAGACCGGGGAGCTGTTTTTT.

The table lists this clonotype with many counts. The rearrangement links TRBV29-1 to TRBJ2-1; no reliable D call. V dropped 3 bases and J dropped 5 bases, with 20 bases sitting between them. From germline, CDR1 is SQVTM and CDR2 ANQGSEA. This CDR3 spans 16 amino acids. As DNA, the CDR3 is TGCAGCGTTGACCGCTTTACAGTCACTTATAACAATGAGCAGTTCTTC. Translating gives CSVDRFTVTYNNEQFF.